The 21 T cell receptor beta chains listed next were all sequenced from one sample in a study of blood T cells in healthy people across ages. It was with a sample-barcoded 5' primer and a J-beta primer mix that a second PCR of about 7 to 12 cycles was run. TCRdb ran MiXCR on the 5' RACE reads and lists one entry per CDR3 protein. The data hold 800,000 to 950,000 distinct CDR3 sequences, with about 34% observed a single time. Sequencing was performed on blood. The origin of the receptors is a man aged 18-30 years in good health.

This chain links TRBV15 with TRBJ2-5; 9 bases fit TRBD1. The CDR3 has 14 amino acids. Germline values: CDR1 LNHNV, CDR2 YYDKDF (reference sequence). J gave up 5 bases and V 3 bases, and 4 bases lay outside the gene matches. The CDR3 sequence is CATSSRDRVETQYF. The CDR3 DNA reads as TGTGCCACCAGCAGCCGGGACAGGGTTGAGACCCAGTACTTC.

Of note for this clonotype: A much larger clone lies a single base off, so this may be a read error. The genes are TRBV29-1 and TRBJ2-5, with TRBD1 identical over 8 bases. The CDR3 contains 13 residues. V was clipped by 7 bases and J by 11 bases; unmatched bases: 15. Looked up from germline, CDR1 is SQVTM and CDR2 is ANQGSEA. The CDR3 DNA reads TGCAGCGCACAGACAGGGGAGGACAATGAGCAGTACTTC. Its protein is CSAQTGEDNEQYF.

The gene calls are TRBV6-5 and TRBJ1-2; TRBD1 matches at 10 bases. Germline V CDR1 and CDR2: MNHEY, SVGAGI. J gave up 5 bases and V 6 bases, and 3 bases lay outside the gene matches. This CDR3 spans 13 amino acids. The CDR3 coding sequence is TGTGCCAGCAGCTGGGACAGGGGATATGGCTACACCTTC. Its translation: CASSWDRGYGYTF.

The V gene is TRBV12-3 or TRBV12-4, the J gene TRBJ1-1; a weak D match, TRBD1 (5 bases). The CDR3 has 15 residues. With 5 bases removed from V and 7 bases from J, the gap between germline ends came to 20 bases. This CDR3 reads CASSVSRLQGGEAFF. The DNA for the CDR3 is TGTGCCAGCAGTGTCTCCAGGCTCCAGGGAGGTGAAGCTTTCTTT.

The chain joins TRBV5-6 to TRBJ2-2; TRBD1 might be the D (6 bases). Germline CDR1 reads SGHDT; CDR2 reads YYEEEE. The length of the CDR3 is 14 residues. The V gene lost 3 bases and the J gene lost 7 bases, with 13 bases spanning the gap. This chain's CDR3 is CASSWGRGIGELFF. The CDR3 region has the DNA TGTGCCAGCAGCTGGGGCAGGGGCATCGGGGAGCTGTTTTTT.

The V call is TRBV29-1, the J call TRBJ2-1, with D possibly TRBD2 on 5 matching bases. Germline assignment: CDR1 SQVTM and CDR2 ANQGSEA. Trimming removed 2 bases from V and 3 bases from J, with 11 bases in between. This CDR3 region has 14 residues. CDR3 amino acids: CSVERGIHYNEQFF. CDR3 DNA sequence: TGCAGCGTTGAACGGGGAATTCACTACAATGAGCAGTTCTTC.

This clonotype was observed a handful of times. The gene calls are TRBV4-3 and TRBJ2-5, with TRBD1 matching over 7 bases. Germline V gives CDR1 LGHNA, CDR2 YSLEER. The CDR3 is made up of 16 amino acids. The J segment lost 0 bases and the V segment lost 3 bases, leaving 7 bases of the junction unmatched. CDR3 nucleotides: TGCGCCAGCAGCCAGGTCCGGGGACAGAACCAAGAGACCCAGTACTTC. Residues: CASSQVRGQNQETQYF.

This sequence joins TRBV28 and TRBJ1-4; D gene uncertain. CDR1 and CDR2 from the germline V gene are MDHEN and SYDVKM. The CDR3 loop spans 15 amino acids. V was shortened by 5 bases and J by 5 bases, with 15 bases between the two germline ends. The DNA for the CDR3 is TGTGCCAGCAGTACGATAGACGGAGTAAATGAAAAACTGTTTTTT. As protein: CASSTIDGVNEKLFF. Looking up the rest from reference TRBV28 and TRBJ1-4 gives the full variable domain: DVKVTQSSRYLVKRTGEKVFLECVQDMDHENMFWYRQDPGLGLRLIYFSYDVKMKEKGDIPEGYSVSREKKERFSLILESASTNQTSMYLCASSTIDGVNEKLFFGSGTQLSVL.

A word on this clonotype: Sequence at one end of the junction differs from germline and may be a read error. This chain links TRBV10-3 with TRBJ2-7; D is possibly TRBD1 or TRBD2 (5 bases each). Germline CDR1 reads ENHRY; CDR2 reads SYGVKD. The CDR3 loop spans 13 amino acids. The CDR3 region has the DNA TGTACCATCAGTGCAGGGAGTAGGTACGAGCAGTACTTC. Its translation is CTISAGSRYEQYF.

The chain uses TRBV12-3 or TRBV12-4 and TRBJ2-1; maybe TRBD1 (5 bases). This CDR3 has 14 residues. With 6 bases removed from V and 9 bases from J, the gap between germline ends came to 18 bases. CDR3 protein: CASRPVVGAGEQFF. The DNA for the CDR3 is TGTGCCAGCAGACCGGTCGTTGGGGCTGGTGAGCAGTTCTTC.

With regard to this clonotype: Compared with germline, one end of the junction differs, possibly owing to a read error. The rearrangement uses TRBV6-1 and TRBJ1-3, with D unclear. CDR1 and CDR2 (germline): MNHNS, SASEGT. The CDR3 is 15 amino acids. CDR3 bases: TGTGCCTGCAGTGACCCCGGATTTGCAGGAAACACCATATATTTT. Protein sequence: CACSDPGFAGNTIYF.

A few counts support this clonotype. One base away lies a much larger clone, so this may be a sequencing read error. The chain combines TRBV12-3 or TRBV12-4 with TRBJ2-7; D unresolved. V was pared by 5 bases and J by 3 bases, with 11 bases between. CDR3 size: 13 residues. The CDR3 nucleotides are TGTGCCAGCAGTGTAAGTCTAGGCTACGAGCAGTACTTC. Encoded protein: CASSVSLGYEQYF.

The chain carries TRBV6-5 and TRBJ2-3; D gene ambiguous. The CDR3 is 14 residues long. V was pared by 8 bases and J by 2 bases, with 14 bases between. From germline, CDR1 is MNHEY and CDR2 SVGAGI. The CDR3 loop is CASGFGADTDTQYF. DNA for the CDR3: TGTGCCAGCGGCTTCGGAGCCGACACAGATACGCAGTATTTT.

CDR3 sequence reads: CASSQGSQGAPYEQYF. The CDR3 nucleotides read TGCGCCAGCAGCCAAGGGTCACAGGGGGCCCCTTACGAGCAGTACTTC. The chain recombines TRBV4-3 with TRBJ2-7, with 9 nucleotides matching TRBD1. The V and J ends lost 1 base and 4 bases, in that order; junction bases with no gene match: 8. This CDR3 region has 16 residues. CDR1 is LGHNA, CDR2 YSLEER, per germline.

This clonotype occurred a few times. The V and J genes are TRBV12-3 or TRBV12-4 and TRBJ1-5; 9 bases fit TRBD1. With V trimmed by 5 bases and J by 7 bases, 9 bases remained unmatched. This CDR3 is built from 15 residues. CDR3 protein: CASSQGQGRGQPQHF. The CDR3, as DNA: TGTGCCAGCAGTCAAGGACAGGGGAGAGGACAGCCCCAGCATTTT.

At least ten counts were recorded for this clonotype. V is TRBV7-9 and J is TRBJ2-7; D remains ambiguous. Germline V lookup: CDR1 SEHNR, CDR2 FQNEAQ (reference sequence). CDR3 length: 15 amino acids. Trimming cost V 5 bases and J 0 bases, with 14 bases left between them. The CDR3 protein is CASSLGRTGSYEQYF. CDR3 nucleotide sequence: TGTGCCAGCAGCCTTGGGCGCACCGGCTCCTACGAGCAGTACTTC.

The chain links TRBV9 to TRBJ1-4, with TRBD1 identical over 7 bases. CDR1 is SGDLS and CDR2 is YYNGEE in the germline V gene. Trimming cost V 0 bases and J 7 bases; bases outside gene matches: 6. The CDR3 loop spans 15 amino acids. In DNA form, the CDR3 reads TGTGCCAGCAGCGTAGAGGGGGCTCGAAGTGAAAAACTGTTTTTT. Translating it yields CASSVEGARSEKLFF.

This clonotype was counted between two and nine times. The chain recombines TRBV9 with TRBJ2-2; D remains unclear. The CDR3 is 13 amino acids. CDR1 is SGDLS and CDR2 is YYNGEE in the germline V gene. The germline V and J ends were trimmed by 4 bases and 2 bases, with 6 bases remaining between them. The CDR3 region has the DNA TGTGCCAGCAGCTCTACTAACACCGGGGAGCTGTTTTTT. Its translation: CASSSTNTGELFF.

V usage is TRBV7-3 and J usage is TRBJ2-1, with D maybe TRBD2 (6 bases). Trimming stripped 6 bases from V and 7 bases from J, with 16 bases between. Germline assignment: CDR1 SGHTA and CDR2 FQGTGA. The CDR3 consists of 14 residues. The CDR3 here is CASSPPGEINEQFF. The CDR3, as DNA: TGTGCCAGCAGTCCACCGGGGGAGATTAATGAGCAGTTCTTC.

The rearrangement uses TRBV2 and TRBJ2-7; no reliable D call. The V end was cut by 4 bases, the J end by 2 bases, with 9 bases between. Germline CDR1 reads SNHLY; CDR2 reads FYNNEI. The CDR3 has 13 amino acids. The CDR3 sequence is CASSVSPPYEQYF. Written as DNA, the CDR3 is TGTGCCAGCAGTGTATCGCCTCCCTACGAGCAGTACTTC.

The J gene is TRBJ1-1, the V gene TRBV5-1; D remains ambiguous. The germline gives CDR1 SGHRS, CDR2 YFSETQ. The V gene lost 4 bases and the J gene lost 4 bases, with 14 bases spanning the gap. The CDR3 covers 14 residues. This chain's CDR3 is CASSPDIVSTEAFF. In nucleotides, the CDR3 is TGCGCCAGCAGCCCAGACATAGTTAGCACTGAAGCTTTCTTT.